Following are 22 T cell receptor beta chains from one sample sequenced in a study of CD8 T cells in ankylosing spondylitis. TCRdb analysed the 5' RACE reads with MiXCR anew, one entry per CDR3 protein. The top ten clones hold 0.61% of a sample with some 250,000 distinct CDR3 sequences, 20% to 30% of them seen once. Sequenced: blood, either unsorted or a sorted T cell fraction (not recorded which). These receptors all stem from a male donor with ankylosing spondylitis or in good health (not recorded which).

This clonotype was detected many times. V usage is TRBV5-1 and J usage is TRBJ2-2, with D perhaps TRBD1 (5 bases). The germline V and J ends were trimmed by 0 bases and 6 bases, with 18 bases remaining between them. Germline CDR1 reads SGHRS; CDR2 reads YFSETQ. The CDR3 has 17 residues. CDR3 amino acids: CASSLALGRTRPGELFF. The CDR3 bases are TGCGCCAGCAGCTTGGCCCTGGGGCGCACCCGTCCCGGGGAGCTGTTTTTT.

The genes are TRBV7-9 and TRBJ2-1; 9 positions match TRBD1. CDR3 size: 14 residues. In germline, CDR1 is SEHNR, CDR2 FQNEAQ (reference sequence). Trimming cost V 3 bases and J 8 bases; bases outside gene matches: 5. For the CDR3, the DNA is TGTGCCAGCAGCTTGAGACAGGGGGGATATGAGCAGTTCTTC. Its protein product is CASSLRQGGYEQFF.

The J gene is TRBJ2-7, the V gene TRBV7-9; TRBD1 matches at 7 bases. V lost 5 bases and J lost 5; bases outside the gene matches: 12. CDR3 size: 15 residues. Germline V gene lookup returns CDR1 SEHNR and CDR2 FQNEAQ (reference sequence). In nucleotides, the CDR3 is TGTGCCAGCAGCCCCTTGGGGGCAGGGGGAGACGAGCAGTACTTC. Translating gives CASSPLGAGGDEQYF.

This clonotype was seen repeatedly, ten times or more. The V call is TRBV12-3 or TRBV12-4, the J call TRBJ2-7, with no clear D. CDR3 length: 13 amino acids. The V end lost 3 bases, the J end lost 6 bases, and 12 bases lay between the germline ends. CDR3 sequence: CASSFIGMGEQYF. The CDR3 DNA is TGTGCCAGCAGTTTCATAGGGATGGGCGAGCAGTACTTC.

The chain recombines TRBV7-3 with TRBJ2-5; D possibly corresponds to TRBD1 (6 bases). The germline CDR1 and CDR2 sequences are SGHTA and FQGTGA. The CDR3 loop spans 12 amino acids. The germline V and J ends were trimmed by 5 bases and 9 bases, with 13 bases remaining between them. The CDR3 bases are TGTGCCAGCAGCCTCGGACAGCCCCCCCAGTACTTC. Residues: CASSLGQPPQYF.

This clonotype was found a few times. The CDR3 loop reads CSASKGDTSSYEQYF. In DNA form, the CDR3 reads TGCAGTGCTAGTAAGGGGGACACAAGCTCCTACGAGCAGTACTTC. The chain couples TRBV20-1 to TRBJ2-7; D might be TRBD1 (6 bases). The germline V gene has CDR1 DFQATT and CDR2 SNEGSKA (reference sequence). The CDR3 contains 15 residues. Trimming took off 3 bases at V and 0 bases at J, with 15 bases between the two ends.

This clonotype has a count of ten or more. The CDR3 is CSATDRNNEKLFF. Here the CDR3 DNA reads TGCAGCGCCACGGACAGAAATAATGAAAAACTGTTTTTT. The chain joins TRBV29-1 to TRBJ1-4, with TRBD1 as a possible D gene (6 bases). The V end lost 7 bases, the J end lost 4 bases, and 13 bases lay between the germline ends. CDR3 length: 13 amino acids. The germline V gene has CDR1 SQVTM and CDR2 ANQGSEA.

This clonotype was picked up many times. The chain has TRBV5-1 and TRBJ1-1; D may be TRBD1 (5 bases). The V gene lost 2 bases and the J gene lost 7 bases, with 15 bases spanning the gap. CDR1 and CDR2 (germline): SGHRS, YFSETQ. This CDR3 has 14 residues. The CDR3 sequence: CASSLGRALGEAFF. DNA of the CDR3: TGCGCCAGCAGCTTAGGCAGGGCGCTTGGTGAAGCTTTCTTT.

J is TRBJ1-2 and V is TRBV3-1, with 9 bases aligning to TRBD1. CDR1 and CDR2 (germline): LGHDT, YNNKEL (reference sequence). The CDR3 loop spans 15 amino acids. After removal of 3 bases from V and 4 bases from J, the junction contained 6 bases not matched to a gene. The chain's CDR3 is CASSHYSTGGYGYTF. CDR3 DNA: TGTGCCAGCAGCCATTACTCGACAGGGGGCTATGGCTACACCTTC.

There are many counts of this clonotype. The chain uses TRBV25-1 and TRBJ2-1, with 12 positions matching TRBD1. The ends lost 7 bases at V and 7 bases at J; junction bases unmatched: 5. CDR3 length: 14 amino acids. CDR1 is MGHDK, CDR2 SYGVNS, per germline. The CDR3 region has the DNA TGTGCCAGCACCGGGGACAGGGGGCTAAATGAGCAGTTCTTC. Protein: CASTGDRGLNEQFF.

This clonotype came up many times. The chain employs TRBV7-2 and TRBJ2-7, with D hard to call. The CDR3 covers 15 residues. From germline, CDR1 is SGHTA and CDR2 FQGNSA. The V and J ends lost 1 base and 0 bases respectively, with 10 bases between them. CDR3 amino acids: CASSLGWVSSYEQYF. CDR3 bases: TGTGCCAGCAGCTTAGGGTGGGTGAGCTCCTACGAGCAGTACTTC.

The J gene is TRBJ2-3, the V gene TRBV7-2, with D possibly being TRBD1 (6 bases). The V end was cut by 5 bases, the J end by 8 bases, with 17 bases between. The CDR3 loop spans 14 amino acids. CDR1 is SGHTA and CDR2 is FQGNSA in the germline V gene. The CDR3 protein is CASSPRMGAGTQYF. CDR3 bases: TGTGCCAGCAGCCCCCGCATGGGGGCGGGTACGCAGTATTTT. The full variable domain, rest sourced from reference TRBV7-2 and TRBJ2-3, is GAGVSQSPSNKVTEKGKDVELRCDPISGHTALYWYRQSLGQGLEFLIYFQGNSAPDKSGLPSDRFSAERTGGSVSTLTIQRTQQEDSAVYLCASSPRMGAGTQYFGPGTRLTVL.

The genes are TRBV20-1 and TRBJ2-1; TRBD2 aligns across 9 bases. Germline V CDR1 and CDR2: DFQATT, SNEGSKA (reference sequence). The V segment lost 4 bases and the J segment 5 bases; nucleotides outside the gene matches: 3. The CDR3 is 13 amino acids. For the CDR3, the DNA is TGCAGTGCTACGGGACTAGCTAACAATGAGCAGTTCTTC. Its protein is CSATGLANNEQFF.

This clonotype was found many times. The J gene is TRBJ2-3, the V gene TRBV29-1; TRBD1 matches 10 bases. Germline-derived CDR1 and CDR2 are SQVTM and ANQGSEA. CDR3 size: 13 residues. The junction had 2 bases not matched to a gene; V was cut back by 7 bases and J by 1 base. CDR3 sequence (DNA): TGCAGCGCAGGGACAGGGGGCACAGATACGCAGTATTTT. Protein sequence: CSAGTGGTDTQYF.

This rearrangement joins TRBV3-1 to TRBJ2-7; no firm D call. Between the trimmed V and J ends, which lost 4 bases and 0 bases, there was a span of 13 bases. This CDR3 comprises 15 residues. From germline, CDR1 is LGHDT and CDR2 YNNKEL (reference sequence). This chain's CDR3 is CASSPTTILSYEQYF. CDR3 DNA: TGTGCCAGCAGCCCCACCACCATACTCTCCTACGAGCAGTACTTC.

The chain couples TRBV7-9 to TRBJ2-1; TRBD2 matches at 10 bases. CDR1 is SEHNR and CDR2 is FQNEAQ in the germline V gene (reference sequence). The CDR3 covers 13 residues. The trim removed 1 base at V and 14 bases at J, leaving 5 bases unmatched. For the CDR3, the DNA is TGTGCCAGCAGCTTAGTAGCGGGGGGCTGGGAGTTCTTC. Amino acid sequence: CASSLVAGGWEFF.

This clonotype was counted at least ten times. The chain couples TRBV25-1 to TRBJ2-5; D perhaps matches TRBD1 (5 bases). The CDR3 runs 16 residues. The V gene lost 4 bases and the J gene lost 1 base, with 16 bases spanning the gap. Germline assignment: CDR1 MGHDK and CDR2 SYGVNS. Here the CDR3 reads CASSGSAHRTQETQYF. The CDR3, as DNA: TGTGCCAGCAGTGGTTCGGCACACAGGACCCAAGAGACCCAGTACTTC.

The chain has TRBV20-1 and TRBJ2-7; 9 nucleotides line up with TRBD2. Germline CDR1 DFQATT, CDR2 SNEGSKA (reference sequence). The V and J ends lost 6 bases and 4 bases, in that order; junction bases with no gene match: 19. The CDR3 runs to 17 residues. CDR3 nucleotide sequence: TGCAGTGCCAGCCCCCAGCTAGCGGGGAGGGGTGGGTACGAGCAGTACTTC. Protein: CSASPQLAGRGGYEQYF.

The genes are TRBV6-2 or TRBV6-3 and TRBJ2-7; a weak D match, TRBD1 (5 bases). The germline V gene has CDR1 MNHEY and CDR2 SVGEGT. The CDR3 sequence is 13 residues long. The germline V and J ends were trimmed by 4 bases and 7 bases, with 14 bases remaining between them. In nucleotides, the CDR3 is TGTGCCAGCAGTTGGCAGGGAACAGGAGAGCAGTACTTC. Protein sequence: CASSWQGTGEQYF.

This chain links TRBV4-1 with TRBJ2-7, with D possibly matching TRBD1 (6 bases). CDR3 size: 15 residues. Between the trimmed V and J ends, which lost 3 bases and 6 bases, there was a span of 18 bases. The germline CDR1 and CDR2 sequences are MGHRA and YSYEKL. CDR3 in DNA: TGCGCCAGCAGCCAGAGTCGGCAGGGGATGAGCGAGCAGTACTTC. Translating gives CASSQSRQGMSEQYF.

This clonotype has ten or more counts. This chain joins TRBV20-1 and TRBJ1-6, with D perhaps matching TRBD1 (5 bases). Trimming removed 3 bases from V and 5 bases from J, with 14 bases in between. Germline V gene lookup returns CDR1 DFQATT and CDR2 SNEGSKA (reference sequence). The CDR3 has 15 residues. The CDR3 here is CSAREDTSNNSPLHF. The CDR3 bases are TGCAGTGCTAGGGAGGACACTTCAAATAATTCACCCCTCCACTTT.

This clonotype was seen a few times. The CDR3 is CASSLALTEAFF. CDR3 nucleotide sequence: TGTGCCAGCAGTCTGGCGCTAACTGAAGCTTTCTTT. The V gene is TRBV28, the J gene TRBJ1-1; D remains ambiguous. V was cut by 5 bases and J by 5 bases, with 9 bases left in between. The germline V gene has CDR1 MDHEN and CDR2 SYDVKM. CDR3 length equals 12 residues.